Listed below are T cell receptor beta chains from one sample, sequenced in a study of blood T cell repertoires in COVID-19. The data were produced by immunoSEQ multiplex PCR, yet TCRdb's version contains in-frame clones alone and is incomplete. The table records roughly 260,000 clones, about 85% of them present only once. Sequencing was done on a sample of peripheral blood. The source is a woman aged 50 to 60 who had recovered from COVID-19. CDR3s include the opening cysteine and the closing phenylalanine or tryptophan. Fields, in order: clone size, D gene, V gene, J gene, CDR3 DNA, CDR3 protein. D genes are given only for firm matches. Only part of the rows carry a size: once, few, many, or a class if the clone is expanded.

>-|-|TRBV7-9|TRBJ1-2
TGTGCCAGCAGCTTATCAGGGGATGGCTACACCTTC
CASSLSGDGYTF
>-|-|TRBV7-8|TRBJ1-1
TGTGCCAGCAGCTTAGGGACTCCGGGGGGTGGTGAAGCTTTCTTT
CASSLGTPGGGEAFF
>once|-|TRBV4-1|TRBJ1-5
TGCGCCAGCAGCAGCCCGACAGCGAATCAGCCCCAGCATTTT
CASSSPTANQPQHF
>-|TRBD2|TRBV5-4|TRBJ2-1
TGTGCCAGCAGCTTGGGATTGGCGGGAGTGGTTGAGCAGTTCTTC
CASSLGLAGVVEQFF
>once|-|TRBV5-6|TRBJ2-3
TGTGCCAGCAGCTCCCGGACTAGCACAGATACGCAGTATTTT
CASSSRTSTDTQYF
>few|TRBD1|TRBV4-1|TRBJ1-5
TGCGCCAGCAGCCATGTGGGGACAGGGAGCGGTCAGCCCCAGCATTTT
CASSHVGTGSGQPQHF
>-|TRBD1|TRBV11-2|TRBJ1-2
TGTGCCAGCAGCTTAAACAGGGGGCAGGATGGCTACACCTTC
CASSLNRGQDGYTF
>-|TRBD2|TRBV7-3|TRBJ2-1
TGTGCCAGCAGCTTAACGGGACTAGACCTCTCCTACAATGAGCAGTTCTTC
CASSLTGLDLSYNEQFF
>-|-|TRBV28|TRBJ1-2
TGTGCCAGCACCCGGACAGAGGACGAGCGTGACAACACCTTC
CASTRTEDERDNTF
>-|-|TRBV19|TRBJ1-4
TGTGCCAGTAGCGTGACAGTCCTTAATGAAAAACTGTTTTTT
CASSVTVLNEKLFF
>-|TRBD1|TRBV28|TRBJ1-5
TGTGCCAGCAGCCGGACAGGGGGAGGGAGCAATCAGCCCCAGCATTTT
CASSRTGGGSNQPQHF
>-|TRBD1|TRBV24-1|TRBJ2-1
TGTGCCACCAGTGATTCGGGGACAGGGCACTCCTACAATGAGCAGTTCTTC
CATSDSGTGHSYNEQFF
>-|-|TRBV6-6|TRBJ2-7
TGTGCCAGCAGTTACGCGGGGCGCAAATACGAGCAGTACTTC
CASSYAGRKYEQYF
>-|-|TRBV28|TRBJ1-1
TGTGCCAGCAGACCAACGTCCCAGGGGAGCACTGAAGCTTTCTTT
CASRPTSQGSTEAFF
>once|TRBD1|TRBV5-1|TRBJ1-5
TGCGCCAGCAGCTTGAGGTTGCAGGGGGCCAATAGCAATCAGCCCCAGCATTTT
CASSLRLQGANSNQPQHF
>few|-|TRBV6-2/TRBV6-3|TRBJ1-1
TGTGCCAGCAGCGACTTCACTGAAGCTTTCTTT
CASSDFTEAFF
>-|-|TRBV27|TRBJ2-7
TGTGCGAGTAGACAAAGTATCCACGAGCAGTACTTC
CASRQSIHEQYF
>few|-|TRBV5-1|TRBJ2-1
TGCGCCAGCTCCCCTGGGCTAGCTGACTACAATGAGCAGTTCTTC
CASSPGLADYNEQFF
>-|-|TRBV25-1|TRBJ1-6
TGTGCCAGCTCTAGGACTGGTTGGACCCTCCACTTT
CASSRTGWTLHF
>-|-|TRBV11-2|TRBJ1-1
TGTGCCAGCAGCTCACCTACAGGATTCATGAACACTGAAGCTTTCTTT
CASSSPTGFMNTEAFF
>-|TRBD1|TRBV7-9|TRBJ1-2
TGTGCCAGCAGCATACAGGGGAGGCTGAATGGCTACACCTTC
CASSIQGRLNGYTF
>once|TRBD1|TRBV7-8|TRBJ1-2
TGTGCCAGCAGCTTAAGGCCCCCGGGACAGGGTGGGGTTTATGGCTACACCTTC
CASSLRPPGQGGVYGYTF
>-|TRBD1|TRBV5-4|TRBJ1-1
TGTGCCAGCAGCAGCAGGGGGGCAAGCATGAACACTGAAGCTTTCTTT
CASSSRGASMNTEAFF
>-|TRBD1|TRBV6-5|TRBJ1-2
TGTGCCAGCAGTCCACCGGGACAGGGGGGCGGCTACACCTTC
CASSPPGQGGGYTF
>-|TRBD2|TRBV7-3|TRBJ2-1
TGTGCCAGCAGCTTAAGGGTTAGGCTAGCGGGGGAGAATGAGCAGTTCTTC
CASSLRVRLAGENEQFF
>-|TRBD2|TRBV29-1|TRBJ2-1
TGCAGCGCTGGGAGTAGCGGGAGGGCCTTCGGGGATGAGCAGTTCTTC
CSAGSSGRAFGDEQFF
>-|-|TRBV14|TRBJ2-1
TGTGCCAGCAGCCAAGGCGGGGCCTACAATGAGCAGTTCTTC
CASSQGGAYNEQFF